This T cell receptor (beta chain) derives from a study of CD8+ T cells in alopecia areata. Findings and caveats of the study: Among the cells sequenced in scalp samples are also the resident alphabeta T cells of normal skin. Under tofacitinib, fewer expanded CD8+ clones appeared among the top 100 scalp clones.

Treatment meaning: oral pan-JAK inhibitor, 5-10 mg twice daily. Comments on this clone: The antigen remains undetermined.

Extraction and reverse transcription of RNA yielded cDNA as the sequencing template. The repertoire was sequenced with immunoSEQ multiplex PCR; TCRdb's copy has only in-frame clones and lacks some. The sample records about 210,000 clones, over 60% being singletons. Trimming stripped 7 bases from V and 1 base from J, with 10 bases between. The CDR3 extends over 13 amino acids. Per germline, CDR1 SNHLY and CDR2 FYNNEI. The sample here was CD4+ T cells sorted from blood, taken at week 4, from a patient treated with tofacitinib. This chain links TRBV2 with TRBJ1-1, with TRBD1 as a possible D gene (5 bases). This sequence originates from a human donor with alopecia areata. DNA of the CDR3: TGTGCCAGCACCAACGGACAGAACACTGAAGCTTTCTTT. This gives the protein CASTNGQNTEAFF.